Below are 25 T cell receptor beta chains sequenced from a single sample in a study of shared clonotypes between healthy human individuals. TCRdb's table, derived via immunoSEQ multiplex PCR, lists solely in-frame clones and lacks some. The table shows about 180,000 clones, with roughly 91% occurring only once. The sequenced sample was naive CD4+ T cells sorted from blood. Subset described: CD45RA+ positively selected. The receptors here all came from a woman aged 25 to 39 in good health.

This chain uses TRBV6-5 with TRBJ1-5, with no clear D. The V end was cut by 2 bases, the J end by 2 bases, with 10 bases between. This CDR3 has 15 residues. In germline, CDR1 is MNHEY, CDR2 SVGAGI. Written as DNA, the CDR3 is TGTGCCAGCAGTTACGGCAGGAATCGCAATCAGCCCCAGCATTTT. Its translation is CASSYGRNRNQPQHF.

This clone was observed once. V usage is TRBV11-2 and J usage is TRBJ2-7; D perhaps matches TRBD2 (5 bases). Trimming left V 6 bases short and J 3 bases short, with 18 bases between. There are 15 residues in the CDR3. Germline values: CDR1 SGHAT, CDR2 FQNNGV. CDR3 sequence (DNA): TGTGCCAGCAGTTTCGAAGCCGAGAGCGGCTACGAGCAGTACTTC. Protein sequence: CASSFEAESGYEQYF.

V usage is TRBV28 and J usage is TRBJ2-5; a weak D match, TRBD2 (5 bases). The germline V and J ends were trimmed by 2 bases and 11 bases, with 15 bases remaining between them. Germline CDR1 MDHEN, CDR2 SYDVKM. This CDR3 spans 13 amino acids. Written as DNA, the CDR3 is TGTGCCAGCAGTTTAAAAGACCGAGGCGGGCAGTACTTC. This encodes CASSLKDRGGQYF.

This chain links TRBV6-1 with TRBJ1-2; D may be TRBD1 (5 bases). The germline CDR1 and CDR2 sequences are MNHNS and SASEGT. The V gene lost 0 bases and the J gene lost 5 bases, with 19 bases spanning the gap. The CDR3 loop spans 17 amino acids. The CDR3 loop reads CASSEALLRAGEYGYTF. DNA of the CDR3: TGTGCCAGCAGTGAAGCGCTTCTGAGAGCGGGGGAGTATGGCTACACCTTC.

DNA for the CDR3: TGCAGCGTTGAAGCCAGTCAGAACACTGAAGCTTTCTTT. This translates into CSVEASQNTEAFF. The chain joins TRBV29-1 to TRBJ1-1; D gene ambiguous. This CDR3 is built from 13 residues. V lost 1 base, J lost 1 base, and 7 bases lay in between. Germline-derived CDR1 and CDR2 are SQVTM and ANQGSEA.

CDR3 DNA sequence: TGTGCCAGCAGCTTAACAGCGAGTAATCAGCCCCAGCATTTT. Its translation: CASSLTASNQPQHF. The chain carries TRBV7-2 and TRBJ1-5; D is unclear. CDR3 length equals 14 residues. Germline V lookup: CDR1 SGHTA, CDR2 FQGNSA. Trimming cost V 2 bases and J 4 bases, with 9 bases left between them.

This clone was picked up one time. The chain's CDR3 is CASRWTSGAYNEQFF. The CDR3 DNA follows: TGTGCCAGTAGATGGACTAGCGGGGCTTACAATGAGCAGTTCTTC. The genes are TRBV19 and TRBJ2-1; 12 bases are shared with TRBD2. Losses at the gene ends were 6 bases for V and 4 bases for J; bases not matched to a gene: 4. This CDR3 has 15 amino acids. In germline, CDR1 is LNHDA, CDR2 SQIVND (reference sequence).

To note about this clone: The missing conserved phenylalanine or tryptophan at the end of this CDR3 makes a read error likely. The V call is TRBV14, the J call TRBJ2-7, with TRBD2 matching 10 bases. Germline CDR1 SGHDN, CDR2 FVKESK. Losses at the gene ends were 0 bases for V and 4 bases for J; bases not matched to a gene: 9. This CDR3 is 17 amino acids long. DNA of the CDR3: TGTGCCAGCAGCCAAGATCCCGGCCTAGCGGGAGTGTACGAGCAGTACCTC. It translates to CASSQDPGLAGVYEQYL.

The genes are TRBV2 and TRBJ2-5; D is unresolved. The CDR3 totals 12 residues. V was shortened by 6 bases and J by 1 base, with 6 bases between the two germline ends. CDR1 is SNHLY, CDR2 FYNNEI, per germline. CDR3 region: CASRRTQETQYF. In nucleotides, the CDR3 is TGTGCCAGCAGGAGGACCCAAGAGACCCAGTACTTC.

The rearrangement uses TRBV2 and TRBJ2-1; the D is unclear. The CDR3 runs to 11 residues. The germline V gene encodes CDR1 SNHLY and CDR2 FYNNEI. The V end was cut by 8 bases, the J end by 8 bases, with 10 bases between. CDR3: CASRHFDEQFF. CDR3 bases: TGTGCCAGCCGTCACTTCGATGAGCAGTTCTTC.

V and J are TRBV11-2 and TRBJ2-1; possible D gene TRBD1, 6 bases. The ends were cut back, 1 base at V and 9 bases at J, with 13 bases in the middle. Germline V gene sequence: CDR1 SGHAT, CDR2 FQNNGV. The length of the CDR3 is 14 residues. The CDR3 nucleotides read TGTGCCAGCAGCTTAGTTGCAGGGGAGACTGAGCAGTTCTTC. Translation: CASSLVAGETEQFF.

V usage is TRBV11-3 and J usage is TRBJ1-1; unclear D gene. The germline gives CDR1 SGHNT, CDR2 YENEEA. The CDR3 spans 13 residues. The V end was cut by 3 bases, the J end by 3 bases, with 8 bases between. The CDR3 spells CASSFNRDTEAFF. The CDR3 DNA is TGTGCCAGCAGCTTTAACAGAGACACTGAAGCTTTCTTT.

A single count supports this clone. The rearrangement links TRBV19 to TRBJ2-3, with D unclear. The CDR3 totals 13 residues. CDR1 and CDR2 (germline): LNHDA, SQIVND (reference sequence). V lost 8 bases and J 5 bases, leaving 14 bases between the germline ends. The CDR3 loop reads CASAGSERDTQYF. CDR3 nucleotides: TGTGCCAGTGCCGGGTCCGAAAGAGATACGCAGTATTTT.

The chain carries TRBV28 and TRBJ2-7, with D perhaps TRBD2 (6 bases). CDR3 length: 15 amino acids. Germline CDR1 MDHEN, CDR2 SYDVKM. Trimming shortened V by 8 bases and J by 2 bases, and 19 bases separated the two germline ends. The CDR3 region is CASGSTGTPAYEQYF. CDR3 nucleotides: TGTGCCAGCGGATCGACCGGGACTCCAGCCTACGAGCAGTACTTC.

The chain uses TRBV28 and TRBJ2-5; 8 nucleotides line up with TRBD2. Germline V gene lookup returns CDR1 MDHEN and CDR2 SYDVKM. This CDR3 comprises 13 residues. The junction had 2 bases not matched to a gene; V was cut back by 3 bases and J by 5 bases. CDR3 protein: CASSLGTRETQYF. The CDR3 DNA sequence: TGTGCCAGCAGTTTGGGGACTAGGGAGACCCAGTACTTC.

This chain joins TRBV10-3 and TRBJ2-5, with 8 bases that match TRBD2. The better agreement between TRBJ2-7 and the DNA end casts doubt on the J call. This CDR3 comprises 13 residues. Germline V gives CDR1 ENHRY, CDR2 SYGVKD. CDR3 nucleotides: TGTGCCATCAAAGCGGGAGATGACTACGAGCAGTACTTC. This codes for CAIKAGDDYEQYF.

Only one count was recorded for this clone. The chain joins TRBV4-1 to TRBJ2-5, with D unclear. V lost 0 bases and J lost 0, with 8 bases in between. Germline V gene data show CDR1 as MGHRA and CDR2 as YSYEKL. The CDR3 sequence is 15 residues long. CDR3 sequence: CASSQEFLHQETQYF. As DNA, the CDR3 is TGCGCCAGCAGCCAAGAGTTTCTGCACCAAGAGACCCAGTACTTC.

V usage is TRBV6-5 and J usage is TRBJ1-1; D unclear. The CDR3 runs 16 residues. V gave up 0 bases and J gave up 5 bases, with 16 bases separating them. The germline V gene has CDR1 MNHEY and CDR2 SVGAGI. CDR3 in DNA: TGTGCCAGCAGTTACTCGTTATTGGAGGCGGGGACTGAAGCTTTCTTT. Its translation: CASSYSLLEAGTEAFF.

The chain uses TRBV6-5 and TRBJ2-5; 10 bases are shared with TRBD2. This CDR3 spans 14 amino acids. Germline V gives CDR1 MNHEY, CDR2 SVGAGI. The V gene end was trimmed by 4 bases and the J gene end by 5 bases; junction bases not matched to a gene: 4. The CDR3 DNA reads TGTGCCAGCAGTTTGCTAGCGGGAGTGGAGACCCAGTACTTC. It yields the protein CASSLLAGVETQYF.

Here the CDR3 DNA reads TGTGCCACCAGCAGAAAACAAGGGGGTGAGAATCAGCCCCAGCATTTT. This gives the protein CATSRKQGGENQPQHF. This chain joins TRBV15 and TRBJ1-5, with a weak D call TRBD1 (6 bases). Germline V gene lookup returns CDR1 LNHNV and CDR2 YYDKDF (reference sequence). The ends were cut back, 2 bases at V and 4 bases at J, with 15 bases in the middle. The CDR3 runs 16 residues.

This chain links TRBV28 with TRBJ2-1; 8 nucleotides align to TRBD1. The CDR3 runs to 14 residues. V lost 5 bases and J lost 7; bases outside the gene matches: 7. Germline V CDR1 and CDR2: MDHEN, SYDVKM. The CDR3 DNA follows: TGTGCCAGCAGTATCACAGGGGGATGGAATGAGCAGTTCTTC. It translates to CASSITGGWNEQFF.

The chain uses TRBV5-6 and TRBJ2-7; D gene unclear. This CDR3 is 11 amino acids long. V was cut by 2 bases and J by 3 bases, with 3 bases left in between. The germline V gene encodes CDR1 SGHDT and CDR2 YYEEEE. CDR3 sequence: CASSFHYEQYF. CDR3 nucleotides: TGTGCCAGCAGCTTTCACTACGAGCAGTACTTC.

The rearrangement joins TRBV19 to TRBJ1-4, with TRBD1 matching 7 bases. In germline, CDR1 is LNHDA, CDR2 SQIVND (reference sequence). V gave up 4 bases and J gave up 0 bases; unmatched junction bases: 2. The CDR3 length is 15 residues. The CDR3 reads CASSTTGATNEKLFF. As DNA, the CDR3 is TGTGCCAGTAGTACAACAGGGGCAACTAATGAAAAACTGTTTTTT.

The chain couples TRBV28 to TRBJ2-5; D is uncertain. V was clipped by 6 bases and J by 1 base, with 24 bases between them. In germline, CDR1 is MDHEN, CDR2 SYDVKM. This CDR3 has 18 amino acids. This chain's CDR3 is CASSPRSLKARAQETQYF. CDR3 DNA sequence: TGTGCCAGCAGCCCGCGGAGCTTGAAGGCTAGGGCCCAAGAGACCCAGTACTTC. The entire variable domain, with the rest obtained from reference TRBV28 and TRBJ2-5, is as follows: DVKVTQSSRYLVKRTGEKVFLECVQDMDHENMFWYRQDPGLGLRLIYFSYDVKMKEKGDIPEGYSVSREKKERFSLILESASTNQTSMYLCASSPRSLKARAQETQYFGPGTRLLVL.

The CDR3 region is CASSSGGRRKLSGANVLTF. For the CDR3, the DNA is TGTGCCAGCAGTTCGGGGGGTCGTCGAAAGTTATCTGGGGCCAACGTCCTGACTTTC. The rearrangement links TRBV7-8 to TRBJ2-6; TRBD2 matches 7 bases. The CDR3 runs to 19 residues. Germline CDR1 SGHVS, CDR2 FQNEAQ. Trimming removed 6 bases from V and 1 base from J; junction bases left unmatched: 15.